The source of this T cell receptor (beta chain) is a study of blood T cells in healthy people across ages. The V and J ends lost 4 bases and 6 bases, in that order; junction bases with no gene match: 6. CDR3 length equals 16 residues. The germline gives CDR1 MNHNY, CDR2 SVGAGI (reference sequence). The authors ran a second PCR of about 7 to 11 cycles using a sample-barcoded 5' primer and a J-beta primer mix. TCRdb fed the 5' RACE reads into MiXCR, producing one record per CDR3 protein. Of approximately 800,000 distinct CDR3 sequences listed, roughly 46% are singletons. This clonotype was obtained from a man at least 80 years old in good health. Sequenced sample: blood. V is TRBV6-6 and J is TRBJ2-3; TRBD2 aligns across 14 bases. CDR3 protein: CASSSTGTSGSDTQYF. CDR3 sequence (DNA): TGTGCCAGCAGTTCTACTGGGACTAGCGGGAGTGATACGCAGTATTTT.